This TCR beta chain came from a study of regulatory T cells in long-lasting Graves disease. Germline V gene lookup returns CDR1 DFQATT and CDR2 SNEGSKA (reference sequence). Between the trimmed V and J ends, which lost 3 bases and 1 base, there was a span of 10 bases. The CDR3 sequence is 13 residues long. The TCR beta library used iRepertoire HTBI primers with Arm-PCR amplification of CDR3. Per the authors' pipeline: Identification across samples found 60 to 75 TRBV and 15 or so TRBJ segments. TCRdb used MiXCR to reprocess the multiplex PCR reads, holding one entry per CDR3 protein. TCRdb's processing, not the authors', yielded these V and J calls. The repertoire includes roughly 220,000 distinct CDR3 sequences, approximately 16% of them detected once, and roughly a fifth sits in the top ten. The sample holds a few counts of this clonotype. Its antigen remains unknown. Findings of the study overall: Possibly, accuracy suffered from the small sample size. Persistent cases favored TRBV28, TRBJ1-2 and TRBJ2-5.

Time point noted: newly diagnosed GD, antithyroid drugs for less than 3 months. PBMC-derived RNA was used for the TCR library. The sample here was peripheral blood mononuclear cells (PBMCs), taken at new diagnosis, from a patient treated with antithyroid drugs. The sequence came from a female donor with Graves disease. The V call is TRBV20-1, the J call TRBJ2-7; the D gene is possibly TRBD2 (6 bases). The CDR3 protein is CSARDYLSYEQYF. In DNA, the CDR3 is TGCAGTGCTAGGGACTATCTTTCCTACGAGCAGTACTTC.